This is a list of T cell receptor beta chains from one sample in a study of cytomegalovirus exposure and HLA in healthy donors. Method: immunoSEQ multiplex PCR; TCRdb's copy keeps in-frame clones and lacks some. The sample consists of about 97,000 clones, roughly four fifths of them appearing once. The sample consisted of PBMCs. Receptor source: a man aged 35 to 55 in good health and CMV-seropositive. CDR3s include the opening cysteine and the closing phenylalanine or tryptophan. D genes are given only for firm matches. Some rows have no size entry. The others give once, few or many, or a class for an expanded clone.

d_call,clone_size,v_call,j_call,cdr3_nt,cdr3_aa
.,.,TRBV6-1,TRBJ1-1,TGTGCCAGCAGTGCCGGGGGAGGGCGCACTGAAGCTTTCTTT,CASSAGGGRTEAFF
TRBD1,.,TRBV6-5,TRBJ1-4,TGTGCCAGCAGTTACTCCATCAGGGGGCAAAAACTGTTTTTT,CASSYSIRGQKLFF
TRBD2,.,TRBV4-1,TRBJ2-5,TGCGCCAGCGGACTAGCGGGAGGGGACCAAGAGACCCAGTACTTC,CASGLAGGDQETQYF
.,once,TRBV11-3,TRBJ2-1,TGTGCCAGCAGCTCTGGAGCTTACAATGAGCAGTTCTTC,CASSSGAYNEQFF
TRBD2,.,TRBV10-2,TRBJ2-7,TGCGCCAGCAGCAGCACGAAACTAGCGGGAGGCCACGAGCAGTACTTC,CASSSTKLAGGHEQYF
TRBD2,.,TRBV7-9,TRBJ2-7,TGTGCCAGCAGCTCAACTAGCGGGAGGGCCACCGAGCAGTACTTC,CASSSTSGRATEQYF
.,.,TRBV10-1,TRBJ2-1,TGCGCCAGCAGCCAGCGAACCAGCGCCTACAATGAGCAGTTCTTC,CASSQRTSAYNEQFF
.,once,TRBV7-2,TRBJ2-2,TGTGCCAGCAGCTTAGCGCTTTACTCCGGGGAGCTGTTTTTT,CASSLALYSGELFF
TRBD1,.,TRBV5-5,TRBJ1-5,TGTGCCAGCAGCTTCTCCGGACAGGGTGTTAATCAGCCCCAGCATTTT,CASSFSGQGVNQPQHF
TRBD1,.,TRBV5-1,TRBJ2-5,TGCGCCAGCAGCTCCCGGACAGGGGGTCAAGAGACCCAGTACTTC,CASSSRTGGQETQYF
TRBD2,once,TRBV7-9,TRBJ2-7,TGTGCCAGCAGCCCGCCTGGGGGGGTTGAGCAGTACTTC,CASSPPGGVEQYF
.,.,TRBV2,TRBJ1-5,TGTGCCAGCACTATGGAGGGCAATCAGCCCCAGCATTTT,CASTMEGNQPQHF
.,.,TRBV9,TRBJ2-7,TGTGCCAGCAGCGTATCTAGCGCCTCCTACGAGCAGTACTTC,CASSVSSASYEQYF
.,.,TRBV11-2,TRBJ2-3,TGTGCCAGCAGCCTTCCTGGAGGAGAATCCGATACGCAGTATTTT,CASSLPGGESDTQYF
.,.,TRBV7-8,TRBJ2-7,TGTGCCAGCAGCGCCAAGTTGCCCTTTCCGGGGTCCTACGAGCAGTACTTC,CASSAKLPFPGSYEQYF
.,.,TRBV4-1,TRBJ1-5,TGCGCCAGCAGCCAAGATAGTCGGGGAGGTCAGCCCCAGCATTTT,CASSQDSRGGQPQHF
TRBD1,.,TRBV27,TRBJ1-4,TGTGCCAGCCCGAGGGGGCGCGATGAAAAACTGTTTTTT,CASPRGRDEKLFF
TRBD1,.,TRBV30,TRBJ1-6,TGTGCCTGGCGGGACAGTGCTTCACCCCTCCACTTT,CAWRDSASPLHF
.,.,TRBV2,TRBJ2-7,TGTGCCAGCACCTCAAAGGGTACAGGGACCGGAAATAATTACGAGCAGTACTTC,CASTSKGTGTGNNYEQYF
TRBD1,once,TRBV4-1,TRBJ1-2,TGCGCCAGCAGCCAAAACGAGGGACAGGCCTATGGCTACACCTTC,CASSQNEGQAYGYTF
.,.,TRBV5-6,TRBJ2-5,TGTGCCAGCAGCTTGGACCAGGGCCAAGAGACCCAGTACTTC,CASSLDQGQETQYF
TRBD2,.,TRBV30,TRBJ2-7,TGTGCCTGGACGGAAGAAGGGAAGCGGGACTCCTACGAGCAGTACTTC,CAWTEEGKRDSYEQYF
.,few,TRBV6-6,TRBJ1-1,TGTGCCAGCAAACCGGGGGGGGGCACTGAAGCTTTCTTT,CASKPGGGTEAFF
TRBD2,.,TRBV5-4,TRBJ2-1,TGTGCCAGCAGCTTGTCGAGGGAGGGGCAGTTCTTC,CASSLSREGQFF
.,.,TRBV19,TRBJ2-3,TGTGCCAGTAGTATAAGGCTAGGAGGCTATACAGATACGCAGTATTTT,CASSIRLGGYTDTQYF
TRBD2,.,TRBV28,TRBJ2-7,TGTGCCAGCAGTTCGACTAGCGGGAGTTACGAGCAGTACTTC,CASSSTSGSYEQYF
.,.,TRBV9,TRBJ1-4,TGTGCCAGCAGCCGCGGGGCCCCCGGGGAAAAACTGTTTTTT,CASSRGAPGEKLFF
.,.,TRBV12-5,TRBJ2-2,TGTGCTAGTGGTTTTCCCCAGGCTGATATTGGGACCGGGGAGCTGTTTTTT,CASGFPQADIGTGELFF
.,once,TRBV5-4,TRBJ1-4,TGTGCCAGCGCCGCCGGGGGGGGTAATGAAAAACTGTTTTTT,CASAAGGGNEKLFF